These 5 T cell receptor beta chains originate from one sample sequenced in a study of blood T cell repertoires in COVID-19. Generated by immunoSEQ multiplex PCR, the TCRdb table keeps only in-frame clones and is missing some. The data contain tens of thousands of clones, roughly four fifths of them singletons. The sequencing sample was made of peripheral blood. The receptor set was obtained from a human donor in a cohort sampled during active COVID-19.

This clone has a single count. This CDR3 reads CASSRPSPGQKTYEQYF. The CDR3 bases are TGTGCCAGCAGTCGACCCTCCCCGGGACAGAAAACCTACGAGCAGTACTTC. The chain uses TRBV6-6 and TRBJ2-7; 7 bases fit TRBD1. The J segment lost 2 bases and the V segment lost 5 bases, leaving 15 bases of the junction unmatched. CDR1 MNHNY and CDR2 SVGAGI come from the germline V gene (reference sequence). The CDR3 covers 17 residues.

The chain employs TRBV4-1 and TRBJ2-1; 8 nucleotides align to TRBD2. V dropped 3 bases and J dropped 3; count of bases not matched to a gene: 10. In germline, CDR1 is MGHRA, CDR2 YSYEKL. CDR3 size: 17 residues. CDR3 sequence: CASSQDSSGGYYNEQFF. The CDR3 nucleotides are TGCGCCAGCAGCCAGGATTCGTCGGGAGGGTACTACAATGAGCAGTTCTTC.

The CDR3 bases are TGTGCCTGGAGTCCCACAGGGAACGAGCAGTTCTTC. Its protein product is CAWSPTGNEQFF. The chain recombines TRBV30 with TRBJ2-1, with a possible D match to TRBD1 (6 bases). Trimming took off 2 bases at V and 10 bases at J, with 12 bases between the two ends. Germline values: CDR1 GTSNPN, CDR2 SVGIG (reference sequence). This CDR3 has 12 amino acids. Looking up the rest from reference TRBV30 and TRBJ2-1 gives the full variable domain: SQTIHQWPATLVQPVGSPLSLECTVEGTSNPNLYWYRQAAGRGLQLLFYSVGIGQISSEVPQNLSASRPQDRQFILSSKKLLLSDSGFYLCAWSPTGNEQFFGPGTRLTVL.

The CDR3 nucleotides are TGTGCCAGCAGCTTAGGAGTTAGTGAAAAACTGTTTTTT. It codes for CASSLGVSEKLFF. The rearrangement joins TRBV7-9 to TRBJ1-4; D gene ambiguous. The CDR3 runs to 13 residues. CDR1 and CDR2 (germline): SEHNR, FQNEAQ (reference sequence). V lost 1 base, J lost 7 bases, and 7 bases lay in between.

V is TRBV10-1 and J is TRBJ2-7; 8 nucleotides line up with TRBD1. The CDR3 contains 15 residues. V lost 4 bases, J lost 2 bases, and 7 bases stayed unmatched. Germline CDR1 WNHNN, CDR2 SYGVQD (reference sequence). CDR3 protein: CASSVRQGKTYEQYF. DNA for the CDR3: TGCGCCAGCAGTGTCCGACAGGGGAAGACCTACGAGCAGTACTTC.